This T cell receptor (beta chain) was recorded in a study of blood T cell repertoires in COVID-19. Study at large: T cells, B-cell-depleted T cells, or PBMCs supplied cDNA or gDNA.

In this sample, this clone turned up a few times. In the authors' methods: Amplification of reference gene primers was used by the study to estimate nucleated cell counts. The assay was immunoSEQ multiplex PCR, and TCRdb's table has in-frame clones only and misses some. That table supplies the V and J calls and clone size; D and trimming were determined from the DNA. The data contain tens of thousands of clones, about 90% of them singletons. V lost 1 base, J lost 5 bases, and 9 bases lay in between. CDR1 is SGHAT and CDR2 is FQNNGV in the germline V gene. The CDR3 totals 13 residues. This clonotype originated in a man aged 50 to 59 with active COVID-19. The specimen was peripheral blood. V gene TRBV11-2 combines with J gene TRBJ2-7, with D perhaps TRBD1 (6 bases). The CDR3 DNA follows: TGTGCCAGCAGCTTAGTTGGGGGCGACGAGCAGTACTTC. It translates to CASSLVGGDEQYF.